The 8 T cell receptor beta chains below were found in one sample sequenced in a study of blood T cell repertoires in COVID-19. Profiled with immunoSEQ multiplex PCR; TCRdb holds only in-frame clones, not every one. The data hold about 210,000 clones, with more than 75% observed a single time. Source material: peripheral blood. The source of these receptors is a man aged 60 to 75 who had recovered from COVID-19.

V and J are TRBV7-3 and TRBJ1-2, with D possibly being TRBD1 (5 bases). Germline CDR1 is SGHTA and CDR2 is FQGTGA. The CDR3 covers 15 residues. With 5 bases removed from V and 4 bases from J, the gap between germline ends came to 17 bases. DNA for the CDR3: TGTGCCAGCAGCCTACGGGCCGTACAGGCCTATGGCTACACCTTC. Amino acid sequence: CASSLRAVQAYGYTF.

V usage is TRBV28 and J usage is TRBJ1-5, with a possible D match to TRBD1 (6 bases). This CDR3 region has 14 residues. The V gene lost 7 bases and the J gene lost 4 bases, with 14 bases spanning the gap. Germline V CDR1 and CDR2: MDHEN, SYDVKM. Here the CDR3 reads CASNTGIRNQPQHF. The CDR3, as DNA: TGTGCCAGCAACACAGGGATTCGGAATCAGCCCCAGCATTTT.

The chain couples TRBV10-3 to TRBJ2-3; TRBD1 is a possible D gene (5 bases). Trimming stripped 8 bases from V and 1 base from J, with 10 bases between. The germline CDR1 and CDR2 sequences are ENHRY and SYGVKD. The CDR3 contains 13 residues. The CDR3 nucleotides are TGTGCCATCGAAGACAGCGGCACAGATACGCAGTATTTT. This gives the protein CAIEDSGTDTQYF.

The V and J genes are TRBV19 and TRBJ2-2; maybe TRBD2 (5 bases). Trimming pared 7 bases from V and 7 bases from J, leaving 16 bases between. The CDR3 has 14 amino acids. Germline CDR1 and CDR2: LNHDA and SQIVND (reference sequence). The CDR3 coding sequence is TGTGCCAGTACTTCTCTGAGCGGATACGGGGAGCTGTTTTTT. It is translated as CASTSLSGYGELFF.

The sample holds one count of this clone. The CDR3 sequence is CASSPNAGGNTEAFF. The CDR3 bases are TGCGCCAGCAGCCCAAATGCAGGTGGGAACACTGAAGCTTTCTTT. J is TRBJ1-1 and V is TRBV5-1; D gene unclear. V dropped 4 bases and J dropped 1 base, with 14 bases sitting between them. This CDR3 is 15 amino acids long. Germline V lookup: CDR1 SGHRS, CDR2 YFSETQ.

The chain employs TRBV25-1 and TRBJ1-1; D unresolved. This CDR3 region has 13 residues. Trimming shortened V by 0 bases and J by 8 bases, and 10 bases separated the two germline ends. Germline V lookup: CDR1 MGHDK, CDR2 SYGVNS. CDR3 amino acids: CASSEYWSYEAFF. For the CDR3, the DNA is TGTGCCAGCAGTGAATATTGGAGCTACGAAGCTTTCTTT.

The chain couples TRBV6-2 or TRBV6-3 to TRBJ1-2; perhaps TRBD1 as D (5 bases). CDR3 length: 12 residues. V dropped 3 bases and J dropped 4 bases, with 6 bases sitting between them. CDR1 and CDR2 (germline): MNHEY, SVGEGT. DNA for the CDR3: TGTGCCAGCAGTTATGGGGCCTATGGCTACACCTTC. Translated: CASSYGAYGYTF.

This rearrangement joins TRBV7-3 to TRBJ2-3; TRBD2 matches at 7 bases. The CDR3 covers 16 residues. Trimming cost V 6 bases and J 0 bases; bases outside gene matches: 9. The germline CDR1 and CDR2 sequences are SGHTA and FQGTGA. CDR3 sequence (DNA): TGTGCCAGCAGTTCGCAAGCGGGGCTTAGCACAGATACGCAGTATTTT. Translating gives CASSSQAGLSTDTQYF.